What follows describes a single TCR beta chain. The target antigen is unknown. Clones were sequenced by immunoSEQ multiplex PCR, and TCRdb holds only the in-frame ones, with some missing. The table includes about 57,000 clones, about 81% detected once. This specimen comes from a study of vaccination effects on CD4 cells after COVID-19. Regarding the study as a whole: Marked clonal contraction was seen in infection- and vaccine-induced clones late after vaccination.

From germline, CDR1 is MDHEN and CDR2 SYDVKM. V dropped 5 bases and J dropped 1; count of bases not matched to a gene: 3. The CDR3 runs to 14 residues. Following 10 days of culture, CD4+ T cells were isolated. Either the BNT162b2 or mRNA-1273 vaccine was given to participants in two doses. The authors exchanged half the medium for IL-2 medium on days 3 and 7. The sequencing used CD4+ T cells from PBMCs cultured without peptide, collected after COVID-19 vaccination. The clonotype was recovered from a human donor who received a COVID-19 vaccine. The chain joins TRBV28 to TRBJ1-1; 8 bases match TRBD1. The CDR3 DNA sequence: TGTGCCAGCAGTATAGACAGGGGGAACACTGAAGCTTTCTTT. Translated, it gives CASSIDRGNTEAFF.